The 5 T cell receptor beta chains given below trace back to one sample, sequenced in a study of blood T cell repertoires in COVID-19. Method: immunoSEQ multiplex PCR; TCRdb's copy keeps in-frame clones and lacks some. This sample has 250,000 or so clones, with around 83% found just once. Sequencing was done on a sample of peripheral blood. The receptors were sampled from a man aged 30 to 45 who had recovered from COVID-19.

The rearrangement links TRBV28 to TRBJ2-3; 7 bases line up with TRBD2. The CDR3 runs to 14 residues. Losses at the gene ends were 4 bases for V and 2 bases for J; bases not matched to a gene: 3. Per the germline V gene, CDR1 is MDHEN and CDR2 is SYDVKM. CDR3 residues: CASSSGGDTDTQYF. The CDR3 region has the DNA TGTGCCAGCAGTTCGGGGGGAGACACAGATACGCAGTATTTT.

This rearrangement joins TRBV4-2 to TRBJ2-5; 14 nucleotides line up with TRBD2. This CDR3 is 16 amino acids long. Trimming cost V 4 bases and J 5 bases; bases outside gene matches: 6. Germline values: CDR1 LGHNA, CDR2 YNFKEQ. The CDR3 here is CASSPLGTSGGETQYF. CDR3 bases: TGTGCCAGCAGCCCCCTCGGGACTAGCGGGGGTGAGACCCAGTACTTC.

The J gene is TRBJ2-1, the V gene TRBV6-5; 8 bases are shared with TRBD1. CDR1 and CDR2 from the germline V gene are MNHEY and SVGAGI. The CDR3 spans 15 residues. Trimming removed 7 bases from V and 6 bases from J; junction bases left unmatched: 11. CDR3 sequence: CASKQDRVSPNEQFF. CDR3 nucleotide sequence: TGTGCCAGCAAACAGGACAGGGTCTCCCCCAATGAGCAGTTCTTC.

The genes are TRBV7-3 and TRBJ1-2, with TRBD1 matching over 7 bases. Germline loops: CDR1 SGHTA, CDR2 FQGTGA. Unmatched junction bases numbered 6, after V lost 5 bases and J lost 6 bases. This CDR3 comprises 13 residues. The CDR3 DNA reads as TGTGCCAGCAGCACAGGGGCGGGTCATGGCTACACCTTC. Translating it yields CASSTGAGHGYTF. The variable domain in full, completed from reference TRBV7-3 and TRBJ1-2, reads GAGVSQTPSNKVTEKGKYVELRCDPISGHTALYWYRQSLGQGPEFLIYFQGTGAADDSGLPNDRFFAVRPEGSVSTLKIQRTERGDSAVYLCASSTGAGHGYTFGSGTRLTVV.

The V and J genes are TRBV5-1 and TRBJ1-3, with D perhaps TRBD1 (5 bases). The V end lost 0 bases, the J end lost 1 base, and 5 bases lay between the germline ends. In germline, CDR1 is SGHRS, CDR2 YFSETQ. This CDR3 comprises 14 residues. The DNA for the CDR3 is TGCGCCAGCAGCTTGGAGGGGTCTGGAAACACCATATATTTT. This gives the protein CASSLEGSGNTIYF.